This T cell receptor (beta chain) was recovered during a study of CD4+ T cells in melanoma. Study results and limitations: Reportedly, melanoma neoantigen-specific CD4+ T cells showed varied differentiation states. A reported correlation linked neoantigen-specific CD4+ T cells to CD8+, macrophage and B cell function.

Method: immunoSEQ multiplex PCR; TCRdb's copy keeps in-frame clones and lacks some. This sample carries 20,000 to 25,000 clones, around 80% of them seen once, and the ten largest clones take 3.5% to 4%. This CDR3 contains 14 residues. Trimming shortened V by 6 bases and J by 4 bases, and 16 bases separated the two germline ends. Per the germline V gene, CDR1 is MNHEY and CDR2 is SMNVEV (reference sequence). About this clone: Its matching antigen is unknown.

The receptor was isolated from a human donor with melanoma. Sequenced: cells from a culture (not recorded whether cultured in vitro). J is TRBJ2-7 and V is TRBV27, with a tentative D call TRBD1 (6 bases). The CDR3 DNA sequence: TGTGCCAGCAGAGGGACATACTACCGTTACGAGCAGTACTTC. Protein sequence: CASRGTYYRYEQYF.